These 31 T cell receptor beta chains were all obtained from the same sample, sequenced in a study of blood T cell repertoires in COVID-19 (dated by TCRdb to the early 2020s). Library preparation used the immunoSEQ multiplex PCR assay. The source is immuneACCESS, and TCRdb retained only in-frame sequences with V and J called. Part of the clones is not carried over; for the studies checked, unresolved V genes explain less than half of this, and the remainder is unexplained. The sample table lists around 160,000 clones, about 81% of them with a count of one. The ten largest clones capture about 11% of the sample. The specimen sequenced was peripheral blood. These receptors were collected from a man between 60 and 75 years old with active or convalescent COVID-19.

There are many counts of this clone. The CDR3 is CASIAARGPNTEAFF. The DNA of the CDR3 is TGTGCCAGCATAGCGGCGAGGGGCCCGAACACTGAAGCTTTCTTT. This chain uses TRBV2 with TRBJ1-1, with D perhaps matching TRBD1 (5 bases). Germline V gene data show CDR1 as SNHLY and CDR2 as FYNNEI. This CDR3 region has 15 residues. V was shortened by 7 bases and J by 1 base, with 16 bases between the two germline ends.

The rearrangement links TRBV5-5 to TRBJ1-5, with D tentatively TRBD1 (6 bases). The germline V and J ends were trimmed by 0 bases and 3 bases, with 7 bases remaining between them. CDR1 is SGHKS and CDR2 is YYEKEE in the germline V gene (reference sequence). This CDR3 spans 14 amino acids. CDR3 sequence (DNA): TGTGCCAGCAGCTTGGGGACAGACAATCAGCCCCAGCATTTT. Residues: CASSLGTDNQPQHF.

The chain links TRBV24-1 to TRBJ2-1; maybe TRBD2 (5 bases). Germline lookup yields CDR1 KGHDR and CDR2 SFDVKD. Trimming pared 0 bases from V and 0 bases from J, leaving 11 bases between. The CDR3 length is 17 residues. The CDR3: CATSDLRGGASYNEQFF. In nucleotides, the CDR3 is TGTGCCACCAGTGATTTGCGGGGTGGTGCCTCCTACAATGAGCAGTTCTTC.

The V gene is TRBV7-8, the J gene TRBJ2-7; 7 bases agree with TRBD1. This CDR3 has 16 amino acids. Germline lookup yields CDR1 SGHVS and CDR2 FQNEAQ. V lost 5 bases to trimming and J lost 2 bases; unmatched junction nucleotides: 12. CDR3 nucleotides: TGTGCCAGCAGCCGAGAGGGGGCAGGGGGAACCTACGAGCAGTACTTC. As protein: CASSREGAGGTYEQYF. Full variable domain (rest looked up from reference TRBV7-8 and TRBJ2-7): GAGVSQSPRYKVAKRGQDVALRCDPISGHVSLFWYQQALGQGPEFLTYFQNEAQLDKSGLPSDRFFAERPEGSVSTLKIQRTQQEDSAVYLCASSREGAGGTYEQYFGPGTRLTVT.

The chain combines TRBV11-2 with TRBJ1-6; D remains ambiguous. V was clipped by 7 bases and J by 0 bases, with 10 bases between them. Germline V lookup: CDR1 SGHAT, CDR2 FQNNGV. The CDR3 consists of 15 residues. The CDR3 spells CASTARSSYNSPLHF. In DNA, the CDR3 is TGTGCCAGCACCGCGAGGAGCTCCTATAATTCACCCCTCCACTTT.

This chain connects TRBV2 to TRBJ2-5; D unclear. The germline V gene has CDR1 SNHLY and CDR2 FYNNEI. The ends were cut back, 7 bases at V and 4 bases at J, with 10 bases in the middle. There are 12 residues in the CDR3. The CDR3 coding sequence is TGTGCCAGCACAAATAGATTAGAGACCCAGTACTTC. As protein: CASTNRLETQYF.

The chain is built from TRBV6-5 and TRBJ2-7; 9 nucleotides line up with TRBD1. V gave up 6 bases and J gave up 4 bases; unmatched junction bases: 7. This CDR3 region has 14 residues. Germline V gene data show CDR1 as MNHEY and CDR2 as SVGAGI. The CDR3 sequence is CASRDTGGRYEQYF. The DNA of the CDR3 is TGTGCCAGCAGGGATACAGGGGGCAGGTACGAGCAGTACTTC.

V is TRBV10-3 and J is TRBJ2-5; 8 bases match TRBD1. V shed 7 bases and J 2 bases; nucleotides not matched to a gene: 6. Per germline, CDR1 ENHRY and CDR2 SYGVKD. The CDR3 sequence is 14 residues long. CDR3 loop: CAIIKQGDQETQYF. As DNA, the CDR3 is TGTGCCATCATTAAACAGGGGGATCAAGAGACCCAGTACTTC.

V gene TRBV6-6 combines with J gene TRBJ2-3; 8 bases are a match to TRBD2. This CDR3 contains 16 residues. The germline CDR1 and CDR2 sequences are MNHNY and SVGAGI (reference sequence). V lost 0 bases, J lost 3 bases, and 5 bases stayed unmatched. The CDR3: CASSYSTGLATDTQYF. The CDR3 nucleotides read TGTGCCAGCAGTTACTCGACAGGACTAGCAACAGATACGCAGTATTTT.

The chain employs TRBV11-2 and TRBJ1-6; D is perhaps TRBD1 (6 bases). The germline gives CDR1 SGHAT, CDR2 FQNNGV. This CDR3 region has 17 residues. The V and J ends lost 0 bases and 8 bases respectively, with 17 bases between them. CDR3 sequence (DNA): TGTGCCAGCAGCTTAGATAATGGGGGGGGCCGGGATTCACCCCTCCACTTT. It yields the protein CASSLDNGGGRDSPLHF.

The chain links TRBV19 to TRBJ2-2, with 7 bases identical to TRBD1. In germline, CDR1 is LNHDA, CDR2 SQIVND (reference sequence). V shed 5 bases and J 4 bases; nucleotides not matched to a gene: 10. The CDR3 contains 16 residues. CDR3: CASSPLTGSPTGELFF. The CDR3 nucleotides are TGTGCCAGTAGTCCCTTGACAGGGAGTCCCACCGGGGAGCTGTTTTTT.

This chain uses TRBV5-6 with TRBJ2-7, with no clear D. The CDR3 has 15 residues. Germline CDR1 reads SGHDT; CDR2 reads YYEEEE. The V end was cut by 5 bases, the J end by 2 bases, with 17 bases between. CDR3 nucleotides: TGTGCCAGCAGTCGGCTAGGCCCCGGAACCTACGAGCAGTACTTC. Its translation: CASSRLGPGTYEQYF.

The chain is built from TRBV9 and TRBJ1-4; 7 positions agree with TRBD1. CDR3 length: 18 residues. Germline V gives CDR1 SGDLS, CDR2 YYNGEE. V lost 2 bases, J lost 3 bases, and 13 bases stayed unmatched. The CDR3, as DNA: TGTGCCAGCAGCGTGGCAGTGGGGACCGGGACAGCTAATGAAAAACTGTTTTTT. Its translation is CASSVAVGTGTANEKLFF. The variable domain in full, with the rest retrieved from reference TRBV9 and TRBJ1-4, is DSGVTQTPKHLITATGQRVTLRCSPRSGDLSVYWYQQSLDQGLQFLIQYYNGEERAKGNILERFSAQQFPDLHSELNLSSLELGDSALYFCASSVAVGTGTANEKLFFGSGTQLSVL.

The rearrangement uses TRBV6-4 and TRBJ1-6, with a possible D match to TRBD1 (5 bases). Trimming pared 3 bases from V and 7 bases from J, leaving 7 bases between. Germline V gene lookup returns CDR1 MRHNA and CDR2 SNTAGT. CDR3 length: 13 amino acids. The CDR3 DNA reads TGTGCCAGCAGTGAGGAGGGGAATTCACCCCTCCACTTT. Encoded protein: CASSEEGNSPLHF.

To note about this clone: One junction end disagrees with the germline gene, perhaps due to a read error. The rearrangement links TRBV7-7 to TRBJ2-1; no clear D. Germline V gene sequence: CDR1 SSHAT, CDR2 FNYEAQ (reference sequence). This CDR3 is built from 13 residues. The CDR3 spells CASSLDGFNEQFF. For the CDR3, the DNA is TGTGCTAGCAGCTTAGACGGTTTCAATGAGCAGTTCTTC.

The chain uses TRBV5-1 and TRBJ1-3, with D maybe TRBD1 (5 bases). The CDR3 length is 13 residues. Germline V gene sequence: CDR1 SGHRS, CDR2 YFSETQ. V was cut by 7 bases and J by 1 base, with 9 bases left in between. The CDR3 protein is CASRQISGNTIYF. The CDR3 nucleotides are TGCGCCAGCCGACAGATTTCTGGAAACACCATATATTTT.

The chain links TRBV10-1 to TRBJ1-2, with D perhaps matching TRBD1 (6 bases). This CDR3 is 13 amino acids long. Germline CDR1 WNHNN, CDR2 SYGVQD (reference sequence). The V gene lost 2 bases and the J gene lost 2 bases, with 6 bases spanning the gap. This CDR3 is CASSEGQNYGYTF. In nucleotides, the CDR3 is TGCGCCAGCAGTGAGGGACAGAACTATGGCTACACCTTC.

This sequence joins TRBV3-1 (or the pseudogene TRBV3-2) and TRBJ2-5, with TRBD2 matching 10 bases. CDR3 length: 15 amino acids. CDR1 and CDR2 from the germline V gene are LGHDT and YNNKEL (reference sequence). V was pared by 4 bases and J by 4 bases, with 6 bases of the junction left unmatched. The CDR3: CASSPSGRAGETQYF. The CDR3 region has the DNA TGTGCCAGCAGCCCGAGCGGGAGGGCCGGAGAGACCCAGTACTTC.

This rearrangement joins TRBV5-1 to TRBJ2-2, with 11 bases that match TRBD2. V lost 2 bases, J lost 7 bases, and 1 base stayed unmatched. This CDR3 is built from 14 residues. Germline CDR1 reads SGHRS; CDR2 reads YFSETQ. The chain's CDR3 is CASSFTSGGGELFF. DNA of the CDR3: TGCGCCAGCAGCTTCACTAGCGGGGGCGGGGAGCTGTTTTTT.

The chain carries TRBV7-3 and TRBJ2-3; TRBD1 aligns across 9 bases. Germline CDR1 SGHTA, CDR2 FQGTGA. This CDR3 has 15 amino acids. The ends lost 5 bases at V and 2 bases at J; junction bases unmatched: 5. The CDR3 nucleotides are TGTGCCAGCAGCCGGGACAGGGCCCACACAGATACGCAGTATTTT. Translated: CASSRDRAHTDTQYF. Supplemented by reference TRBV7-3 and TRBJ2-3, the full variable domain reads GAGVSQTPSNKVTEKGKYVELRCDPISGHTALYWYRQSLGQGPEFLIYFQGTGAADDSGLPNDRFFAVRPEGSVSTLKIQRTERGDSAVYLCASSRDRAHTDTQYFGPGTRLTVL.

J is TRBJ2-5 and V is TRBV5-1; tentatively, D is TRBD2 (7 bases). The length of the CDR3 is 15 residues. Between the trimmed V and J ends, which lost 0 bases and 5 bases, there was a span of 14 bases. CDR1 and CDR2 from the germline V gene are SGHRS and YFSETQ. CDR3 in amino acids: CASSLASGGGETQYF. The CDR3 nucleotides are TGCGCCAGCAGCTTGGCAAGCGGCGGGGGCGAGACCCAGTACTTC.

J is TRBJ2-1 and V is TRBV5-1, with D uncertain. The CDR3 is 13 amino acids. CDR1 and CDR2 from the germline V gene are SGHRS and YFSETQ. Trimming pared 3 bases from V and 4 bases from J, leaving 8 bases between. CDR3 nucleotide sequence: TGCGCCAGCAGCTCCGGCGGTTACAATGAGCAGTTCTTC. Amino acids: CASSSGGYNEQFF.

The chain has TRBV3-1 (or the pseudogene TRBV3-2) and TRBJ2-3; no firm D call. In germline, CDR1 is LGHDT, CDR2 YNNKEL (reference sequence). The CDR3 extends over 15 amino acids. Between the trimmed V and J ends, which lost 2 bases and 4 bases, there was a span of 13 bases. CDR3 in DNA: TGTGCCAGCAGCCAATTCATCGGGTCCGCAGATACGCAGTATTTT. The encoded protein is CASSQFIGSADTQYF.

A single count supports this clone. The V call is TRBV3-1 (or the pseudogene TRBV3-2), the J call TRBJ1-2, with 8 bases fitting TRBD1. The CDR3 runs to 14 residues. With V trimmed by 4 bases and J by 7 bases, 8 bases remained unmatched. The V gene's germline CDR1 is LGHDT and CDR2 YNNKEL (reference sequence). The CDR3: CASSPLGQESGYTF. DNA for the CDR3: TGTGCCAGCAGCCCTTTGGGACAGGAAAGTGGCTACACCTTC.

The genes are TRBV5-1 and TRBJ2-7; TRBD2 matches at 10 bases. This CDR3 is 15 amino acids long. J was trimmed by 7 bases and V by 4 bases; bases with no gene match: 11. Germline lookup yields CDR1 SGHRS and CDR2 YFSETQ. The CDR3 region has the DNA TGCGCCAGCAGCACCATGGGTATAGCGGGAGGAGAGCAGTACTTC. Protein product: CASSTMGIAGGEQYF. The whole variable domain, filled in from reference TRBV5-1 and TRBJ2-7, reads KAGVTQTPRYLIKTRGQQVTLSCSPISGHRSVSWYQQTPGQGLQFLFEYFSETQRNKGNFPGRFSGRQFSNSRSEMNVSTLELGDSALYLCASSTMGIAGGEQYFGPGTRLTVT.

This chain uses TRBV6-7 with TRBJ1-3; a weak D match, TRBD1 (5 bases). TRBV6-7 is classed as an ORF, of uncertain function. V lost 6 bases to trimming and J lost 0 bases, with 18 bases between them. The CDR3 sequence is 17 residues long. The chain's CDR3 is CASRDIAGRFSGNTIYF. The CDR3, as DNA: TGTGCCAGCAGGGATATAGCGGGGCGCTTCTCTGGAAACACCATATATTTT.

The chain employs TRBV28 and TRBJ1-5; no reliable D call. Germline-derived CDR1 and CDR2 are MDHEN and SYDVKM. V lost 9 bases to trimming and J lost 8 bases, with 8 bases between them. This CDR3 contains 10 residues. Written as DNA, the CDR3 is TGTGCCAGTCACCGCGAGCCCCAGCATTTT. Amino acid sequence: CASHREPQHF.

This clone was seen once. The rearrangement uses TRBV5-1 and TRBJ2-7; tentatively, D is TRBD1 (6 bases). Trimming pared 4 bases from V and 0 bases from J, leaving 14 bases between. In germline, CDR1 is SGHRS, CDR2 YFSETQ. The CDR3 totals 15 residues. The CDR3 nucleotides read TGCGCCAGCAGCGAAACAGGGTTCATCTCCTACGAGCAGTACTTC. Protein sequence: CASSETGFISYEQYF.

The CDR3 DNA follows: TGTGCCACCAGCAGAGCGATGACAGGGTACGGTCAGCCCCAGCATTTT. This gives the protein CATSRAMTGYGQPQHF. This chain uses TRBV15 with TRBJ1-5; 7 bases are shared with TRBD1. The CDR3 is 16 residues long. CDR1 and CDR2 (germline): LNHNV, YYDKDF (reference sequence). The V gene end was trimmed by 1 base and the J gene end by 6 bases; junction bases not matched to a gene: 9.

Here the CDR3 reads CASNLQGWGNQPQHF. The CDR3 nucleotides read TGTGCCAGTAATCTTCAGGGTTGGGGCAATCAGCCCCAGCATTTT. This chain uses TRBV19 with TRBJ1-5, with D perhaps TRBD1 (5 bases). The germline CDR1 and CDR2 sequences are LNHDA and SQIVND (reference sequence). The CDR3 is 15 residues long. V was trimmed by 7 bases and J by 2 bases, leaving 15 bases between them. Together with reference TRBV19 and TRBJ1-5, the CDR3 gives the full variable domain: DGGITQSPKYLFRKEGQNVTLSCEQNLNHDAMYWYRQDPGQGLRLIYYSQIVNDFQKGDIAEGYSVSREKKESFPLTVTSAQKNPTAFYLCASNLQGWGNQPQHFGDGTRLSIL.

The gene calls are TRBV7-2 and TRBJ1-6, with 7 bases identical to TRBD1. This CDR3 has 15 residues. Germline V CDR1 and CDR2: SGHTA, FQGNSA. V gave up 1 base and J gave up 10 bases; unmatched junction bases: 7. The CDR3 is CASSLDQGVGSPLHF. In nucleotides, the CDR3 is TGTGCCAGCAGCTTAGATCAGGGGGTTGGGTCACCCCTCCACTTT.